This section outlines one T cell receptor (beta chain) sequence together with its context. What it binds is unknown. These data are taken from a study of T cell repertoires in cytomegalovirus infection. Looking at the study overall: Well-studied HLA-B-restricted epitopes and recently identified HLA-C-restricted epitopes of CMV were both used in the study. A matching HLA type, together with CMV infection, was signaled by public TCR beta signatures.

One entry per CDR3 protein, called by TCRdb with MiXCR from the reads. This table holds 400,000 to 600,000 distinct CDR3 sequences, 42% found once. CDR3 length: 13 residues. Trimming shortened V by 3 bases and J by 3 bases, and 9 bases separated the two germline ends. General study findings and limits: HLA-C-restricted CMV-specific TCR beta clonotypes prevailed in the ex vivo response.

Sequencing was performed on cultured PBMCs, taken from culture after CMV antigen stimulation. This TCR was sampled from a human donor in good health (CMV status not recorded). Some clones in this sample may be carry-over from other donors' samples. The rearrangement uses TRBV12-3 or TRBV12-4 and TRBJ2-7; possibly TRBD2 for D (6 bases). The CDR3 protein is CASSFGSGYEQYF. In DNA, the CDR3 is TGTGCCAGCAGTTTTGGTAGCGGCTACGAGCAGTACTTC.